These 10 T cell receptor beta chains share one sample of origin, sequenced in a study of memory CD4+ T cells and cytomegalovirus serostatus. Measured with immunoSEQ multiplex PCR; TCRdb has only the in-frame clones, and not every one. The sample carries 50,000 to 70,000 clones, around 80% recorded once. Single viable CD3+CD4+CD8-CD45RO+ cells were sorted as the memory CD4+ T cells. Sequencing was done on a sample of memory CD4+ T cells from blood. These receptors were collected from an adult in good health and CMV-seronegative.

This sequence joins TRBV1 and TRBJ2-3; the D segment call TRBD2 is taken from the table without a DNA check. TRBV1 constitutes a pseudogene. This CDR3 region has 16 residues. CDR3 nucleotides: TGCACCAGCAGCCGAGCCCGTCGGGGAGGCACAGATACGCAGTATTTT. Protein: CTSSRARRGGTDTQYF.

The chain couples TRBV15 to TRBJ1-2; 9 bases line up with TRBD1. The CDR3 has 15 amino acids. The V gene end was trimmed by 3 bases and the J gene end by 2 bases; junction bases not matched to a gene: 4. Germline CDR1 and CDR2: LNHNV and YYDKDF (reference sequence). The CDR3 region has the DNA TGTGCCACCAGCAGGGCAACAGGGGGCAACTATGGCTACACCTTC. Protein product: CATSRATGGNYGYTF.

The chain has TRBV5-1 and TRBJ2-7, with 8 bases fitting TRBD1. Germline CDR1 and CDR2: SGHRS and YFSETQ. The CDR3 spans 15 residues. J was trimmed by 1 base and V by 4 bases; bases with no gene match: 7. This CDR3 is CASSPRGQGSYEQYF. Here the CDR3 DNA reads TGCGCCAGCAGCCCCCGTGGACAGGGATCCTACGAGCAGTACTTC.

The chain recombines TRBV2 with TRBJ2-1; 7 bases are a match to TRBD1. Germline trimming cut 6 bases from V and 0 bases from J; bases unmatched to any gene: 11. Germline CDR1 SNHLY, CDR2 FYNNEI. The CDR3 runs to 17 residues. CDR3 sequence (DNA): TGTGCCAGCAGGGGAGACAGGGATAGGAGCTCCTACAATGAGCAGTTCTTC. Its translation: CASRGDRDRSSYNEQFF.

The V call is TRBV19, the J call TRBJ1-5; D is possibly TRBD1 (6 bases). The V end lost 10 bases, the J end lost 4 bases, and 8 bases lay between the germline ends. Per germline, CDR1 LNHDA and CDR2 SQIVND (reference sequence). The CDR3 length is 11 residues. The CDR3 nucleotides read TGTGCCAAGGGGGGGAATCAGCCCCAGCATTTT. Residues: CAKGGNQPQHF.

A few counts support this clone. The chain couples TRBV6-1 to TRBJ1-2; D perhaps matches TRBD1 (6 bases). CDR1 and CDR2 (germline): MNHNS, SASEGT. V dropped 2 bases and J dropped 3 bases, with 13 bases sitting between them. This CDR3 contains 15 residues. The CDR3 sequence: CASSEITRTDYGYTF. The CDR3 DNA is TGTGCCAGCAGTGAAATAACCAGGACAGACTATGGCTACACCTTC.

This clone appeared a few times. This chain links TRBV30 with TRBJ1-1; D possibly corresponds to TRBD1 (5 bases). Trimming shortened V by 2 bases and J by 3 bases, and 7 bases separated the two germline ends. The CDR3 has 12 residues. Germline-derived CDR1 and CDR2 are GTSNPN and SVGIG (reference sequence). CDR3 sequence: CAWSLGDTEAFF. In DNA, the CDR3 is TGTGCCTGGAGTCTGGGGGACACTGAAGCTTTCTTT.

V and J are TRBV7-7 and TRBJ2-1; 11 nucleotides line up with TRBD2. V lost 5 bases to trimming and J lost 2 bases; unmatched junction nucleotides: 5. Germline V gives CDR1 SSHAT, CDR2 FNYEAQ (reference sequence). The CDR3 sequence is 16 residues long. CDR3 loop: CASSKLAGATYNEQFF. As DNA, the CDR3 is TGTGCCAGCAGCAAACTAGCGGGAGCCACCTACAATGAGCAGTTCTTC.

This clone was picked up a small number of times. V usage is TRBV7-7 and J usage is TRBJ2-1, with a tentative D call TRBD2 (6 bases). This CDR3 spans 15 amino acids. Germline values: CDR1 SSHAT, CDR2 FNYEAQ (reference sequence). Trimming left V 5 bases short and J 5 bases short, with 16 bases between. Written as DNA, the CDR3 is TGTGCCAGCAGCACCCTAAGCGCGGGAAACAATGAGCAGTTCTTC. The encoded protein is CASSTLSAGNNEQFF.

This clone was recorded a few times. This chain uses TRBV16 with TRBJ1-1; D not resolved. The CDR3 covers 14 residues. Germline CDR1 KGHSY, CDR2 FQNENV. V was clipped by 4 bases and J by 5 bases, with 14 bases between them. CDR3 sequence (DNA): TGTGCCAGCAGCCTCGGTACATTAGGTACTGAAGCTTTCTTT. It is translated as CASSLGTLGTEAFF.